Below are 27 T cell receptor beta chains sequenced from a single sample in a study of T cell changes during pregnancy in multiple sclerosis. TCRdb keeps only in-frame clones here, not all; method: immunoSEQ multiplex PCR. The sample shows approximately 40,000 clones, roughly 96% of them seen only once. The source material was peripheral blood, sampled in the second trimester of pregnancy. Every receptor here comes from a female donor with multiple sclerosis, enrolled in a pregnancy study.

This chain's CDR3 is CASSLDSQPQHF. CDR3 DNA sequence: TGTGCCAGCAGCTTGGACAGTCAGCCCCAGCATTTT. J is TRBJ1-5 and V is TRBV7-8; D possibly corresponds to TRBD1 (6 bases). This CDR3 spans 12 amino acids. Germline loops: CDR1 SGHVS, CDR2 FQNEAQ. V lost 3 bases, J lost 6 bases, and 6 bases lay in between.

The chain combines TRBV2 with TRBJ2-2; the match to TRBD2 covers 13 bases. V lost 7 bases, J lost 7 bases, and 3 bases stayed unmatched. CDR1 and CDR2 from the germline V gene are SNHLY and FYNNEI. The CDR3 contains 14 residues. In DNA form, the CDR3 reads TGTGCCAGCATGGGGACTAGCGGGATCGGGGAGCTGTTTTTT. Translated, it gives CASMGTSGIGELFF.

The gene calls are TRBV4-2 and TRBJ2-3; TRBD2 agrees at 14 bases. The J segment lost 3 bases and the V segment lost 0 bases, leaving 2 bases of the junction unmatched. The V gene's germline CDR1 is LGHNA and CDR2 YNFKEQ. The CDR3 spans 17 residues. The CDR3 loop is CASSQDGTSGSTDTQYF. The CDR3 DNA sequence: TGTGCCAGCAGCCAAGACGGGACTAGCGGGAGTACAGATACGCAGTATTTT.

The chain couples TRBV6-1 to TRBJ2-1, with TRBD2 identical over 11 bases. V lost 0 bases to trimming and J lost 7 bases; unmatched junction nucleotides: 2. Germline loops: CDR1 MNHNS, CDR2 SASEGT. There are 15 residues in the CDR3. CDR3 bases: TGTGCCAGCAGTGAAGCGGGACTAGCGGTGAATGAGCAGTTCTTC. Translation gives CASSEAGLAVNEQFF.

This chain links TRBV30 with TRBJ2-2; TRBD1 matches at 8 bases. This CDR3 spans 14 amino acids. In germline, CDR1 is GTSNPN, CDR2 SVGIG (reference sequence). The J segment lost 6 bases and the V segment lost 0 bases, leaving 3 bases of the junction unmatched. In nucleotides, the CDR3 is TGTGCCTGGAGTGTCGACAGGGGCCCCGGGGAGCTGTTTTTT. Its translation: CAWSVDRGPGELFF. Together with reference TRBV30 and TRBJ2-2, the CDR3 gives the full variable domain: SQTIHQWPATLVQPVGSPLSLECTVEGTSNPNLYWYRQAAGRGLQLLFYSVGIGQISSEVPQNLSASRPQDRQFILSSKKLLLSDSGFYLCAWSVDRGPGELFFGEGSRLTVL.

V gene TRBV5-1 combines with J gene TRBJ2-7; 7 bases are a match to TRBD2. J gave up 7 bases and V 0 bases, and 4 bases lay outside the gene matches. Per germline, CDR1 SGHRS and CDR2 YFSETQ. The CDR3 sequence is 13 residues long. The CDR3 nucleotides are TGCGCCAGCAGCTTGGAAAGAGCGGGAGAGCAGTACTTC. It is translated as CASSLERAGEQYF.

This chain connects TRBV7-9 to TRBJ2-1; 9 bases fit TRBD2. CDR3 length: 15 residues. CDR1 and CDR2 (germline): SEHNR, FQNEAQ (reference sequence). With V trimmed by 4 bases and J by 4 bases, 5 bases remained unmatched. CDR3 amino acids: CASSSRTSVYNEQFF. CDR3 DNA sequence: TGTGCCAGCAGCTCGAGGACTAGCGTGTACAATGAGCAGTTCTTC.

The chain employs TRBV2 and TRBJ1-2; the match to TRBD1 covers 7 bases. The V and J ends lost 7 bases and 4 bases, in that order; junction bases with no gene match: 6. The CDR3 is 13 amino acids. Germline V gene lookup returns CDR1 SNHLY and CDR2 FYNNEI. The CDR3 nucleotides read TGTGCCAGCAATACAGGGGACGGCTATGGCTACACCTTC. Translated: CASNTGDGYGYTF.

The CDR3 DNA reads TGTGCCAGCAGAGACAGGGCCTATGGCTACACCTTC. Encoded protein: CASRDRAYGYTF. V and J are TRBV28 and TRBJ1-2; TRBD1 matches 7 bases. Per germline, CDR1 MDHEN and CDR2 SYDVKM. The CDR3 extends over 12 amino acids. V lost 6 bases, J lost 4 bases, and 2 bases stayed unmatched.

V gene TRBV7-3 combines with J gene TRBJ2-1, with 8 bases fitting TRBD2. The CDR3 runs to 16 residues. Losses at the gene ends were 2 bases for V and 6 bases for J; bases not matched to a gene: 9. The germline V gene encodes CDR1 SGHTA and CDR2 FQGTGA. In DNA, the CDR3 is TGTGCCAGCAGCTTATCGGGCGGGAGGCTCCTCAATGAGCAGTTCTTC. Protein sequence: CASSLSGGRLLNEQFF.

The chain has TRBV12-5 and TRBJ1-4; D is possibly TRBD1 (6 bases). Germline CDR1 is LGHNT and CDR2 is FRNRAP. CDR3 size: 15 residues. Trimming pared 6 bases from V and 7 bases from J, leaving 18 bases between. The CDR3 loop reads CASGRAGGAFEKLFF. The CDR3 region has the DNA TGTGCTAGTGGCCGAGCTGGGGGGGCGTTTGAAAAACTGTTTTTT.

The rearrangement links TRBV2 to TRBJ1-5; no definite D call. Trimming took off 5 bases at V and 1 base at J, with 12 bases between the two ends. The CDR3 runs 15 residues. Germline values: CDR1 SNHLY, CDR2 FYNNEI. CDR3 sequence reads: CASSRDTNSNQPQHF. Here the CDR3 DNA reads TGTGCCAGCAGTAGAGACACCAACAGCAATCAGCCCCAGCATTTT.

J is TRBJ1-2 and V is TRBV5-4; TRBD1 aligns across 11 bases. Germline V lookup: CDR1 SGHNT, CDR2 YYREEE (reference sequence). The ends lost 4 bases at V and 4 bases at J; junction bases unmatched: 9. The CDR3 spans 16 residues. DNA for the CDR3: TGTGCCAGCAGCCCGGACAGGGGGCGAATTCTCTATGGCTACACCTTC. Protein product: CASSPDRGRILYGYTF. The full variable domain, with the rest looked up from reference TRBV5-4 and TRBJ1-2, is ETGVTQSPTHLIKTRGQQVTLRCSSQSGHNTVSWYQQALGQGPQFIFQYYREEENGRGNFPPRFSGLQFPNYSSELNVNALELDDSALYLCASSPDRGRILYGYTFGSGTRLTVV.

The CDR3 DNA is TGTGCCAGCAGTTTATTTGGGCAGACTAATGAAAAACTGTTTTTT. Translation gives CASSLFGQTNEKLFF. The chain joins TRBV27 to TRBJ1-4; no definite D call. Germline assignment: CDR1 MNHEY and CDR2 SMNVEV (reference sequence). The germline V and J ends were trimmed by 1 base and 2 bases, with 8 bases remaining between them. This CDR3 has 15 residues.

This chain uses TRBV11-1 with TRBJ2-7, with TRBD1 matching over 7 bases. The CDR3 length is 17 residues. The germline gives CDR1 SGHAT, CDR2 FQDESV (reference sequence). V shed 2 bases and J 3 bases; nucleotides not matched to a gene: 13. CDR3 DNA: TGTGCCAGCAGCTTACTCGCAGACAGGGTTGCGAGCTACGAGCAGTACTTC. This sequence encodes CASSLLADRVASYEQYF.

The gene calls are TRBV29-1 and TRBJ2-3; a possible D gene is TRBD1 (5 bases). Germline V gene lookup returns CDR1 SQVTM and CDR2 ANQGSEA. The length of the CDR3 is 15 residues. The germline V and J ends were trimmed by 6 bases and 0 bases, with 16 bases remaining between them. Written as DNA, the CDR3 is TGCAGCGTCACAGACAGTGGAGTGAGCACAGATACGCAGTATTTT. Its protein is CSVTDSGVSTDTQYF.

The rearrangement uses TRBV5-4 and TRBJ2-7; 8 bases match TRBD1. V shed 4 bases and J 5 bases; nucleotides not matched to a gene: 8. Germline CDR1 SGHNT, CDR2 YYREEE (reference sequence). The CDR3 consists of 14 residues. CDR3 sequence: CASSVRTGRDEQYF. CDR3 in DNA: TGTGCCAGCAGCGTCCGGACAGGGCGGGACGAGCAGTACTTC.

The rearrangement joins TRBV30 to TRBJ1-2; D remains ambiguous. This CDR3 contains 14 residues. The V end lost 0 bases, the J end lost 8 bases, and 16 bases lay between the germline ends. Germline-derived CDR1 and CDR2 are GTSNPN and SVGIG (reference sequence). CDR3 amino acids: CAWSVSDSMEGYTF. CDR3 nucleotides: TGTGCCTGGAGTGTATCAGATTCTATGGAGGGCTACACCTTC.

The J gene is TRBJ1-1, the V gene TRBV7-6; 8 nucleotides match TRBD1. The CDR3 is 15 residues long. Germline V gene data show CDR1 as SGHVS and CDR2 as FNYEAQ. V was clipped by 4 bases and J by 3 bases; unmatched bases: 7. CDR3: CASSSGQGFYTEAFF. The CDR3 DNA reads as TGTGCCAGCAGCTCCGGACAGGGTTTTTACACTGAAGCTTTCTTT.

This chain links TRBV5-4 with TRBJ1-1, with a tentative D call TRBD1 (6 bases). CDR1 and CDR2 from the germline V gene are SGHNT and YYREEE (reference sequence). V lost 4 bases to trimming and J lost 1 base, with 14 bases between them. This CDR3 contains 15 residues. CDR3 coding DNA: TGTGCCAGCAGCACCGGACAGCGGTCGAACACTGAAGCTTTCTTT. Its translation is CASSTGQRSNTEAFF.

The chain links TRBV28 to TRBJ2-3; 11 bases match TRBD1. Unmatched junction bases numbered 18, after V lost 6 bases and J lost 7 bases. There are 18 residues in the CDR3. Per germline, CDR1 MDHEN and CDR2 SYDVKM. The CDR3 spells CASSPDRGPVGGLYTQYF. The CDR3 DNA reads as TGTGCCAGCAGCCCGGACAGGGGGCCGGTGGGAGGGCTCTATACGCAGTATTTT.

The table lists this clone with a few counts. The rearrangement uses TRBV4-2 and TRBJ2-3; TRBD2 agrees at 11 bases. The ends lost 1 base at V and 6 bases at J; junction bases unmatched: 6. CDR1 and CDR2 from the germline V gene are LGHNA and YNFKEQ. This CDR3 is 16 amino acids long. The CDR3 nucleotides are TGTGCCAGCAGCCAAGTGTTTAGCGGGGGGGCCGATACGCAGTATTTT. It encodes CASSQVFSGGADTQYF.

The rearrangement links TRBV21-1 to TRBJ2-4; TRBD1 was called by the table and not checked on the DNA. TRBV21-1 is a pseudogene segment. The CDR3 extends over 16 amino acids. CDR3 sequence reads: CASSRDRGLAKNIQYF. CDR3 DNA: TGTGCCAGCAGCAGAGACAGGGGGTTAGCCAAAAACATTCAGTACTTC.

The genes are TRBV2 and TRBJ1-1; a possible D gene is TRBD1 (6 bases). Germline assignment: CDR1 SNHLY and CDR2 FYNNEI. This CDR3 region has 16 residues. Trimming left V 2 bases short and J 5 bases short, with 18 bases between. DNA of the CDR3: TGTGCCAGCAGTGAATTTCCGGGCAGGGGAGGGACTGAAGCTTTCTTT. Amino acids: CASSEFPGRGGTEAFF.

This rearrangement joins TRBV6-4 to TRBJ1-3; D is unclear. CDR1 is MRHNA and CDR2 is SNTAGT in the germline V gene. The CDR3 sequence is 14 residues long. The ends were cut back, 6 bases at V and 1 base at J, with 10 bases in the middle. The CDR3, as DNA: TGTGCCAGCAGAACGGAGGTATCTGGAAACACCATATATTTT. Translating it yields CASRTEVSGNTIYF.

The chain has TRBV5-1 and TRBJ1-1; 9 positions agree with TRBD1. The germline V gene encodes CDR1 SGHRS and CDR2 YFSETQ. The CDR3 spans 14 residues. Trimming took 0 bases from V and 8 from J; bases not matched to a gene: 5. The CDR3 loop is CASSLGPGTGEAFF. In nucleotides, the CDR3 is TGCGCCAGCAGCTTGGGGCCCGGGACAGGGGAAGCTTTCTTT. The whole variable domain, filled in from reference TRBV5-1 and TRBJ1-1, reads KAGVTQTPRYLIKTRGQQVTLSCSPISGHRSVSWYQQTPGQGLQFLFEYFSETQRNKGNFPGRFSGRQFSNSRSEMNVSTLELGDSALYLCASSLGPGTGEAFFGQGTRLTVV.

This chain uses TRBV19 with TRBJ2-3; 7 bases align to TRBD1. This CDR3 spans 16 amino acids. Germline V lookup: CDR1 LNHDA, CDR2 SQIVND (reference sequence). The ends lost 1 base at V and 2 bases at J; junction bases unmatched: 6. The CDR3 is CASSIVGQVSTDTQYF. CDR3 DNA sequence: TGTGCCAGTAGTATAGTAGGACAGGTCTCCACAGATACGCAGTATTTT.